The 14 T cell receptor beta chains below were found in one sample sequenced in a study of CD8+ T cells in alopecia areata. In each case, RNA was isolated and then reverse transcribed into cDNA as the sequencing template. Sequenced by immunoSEQ multiplex PCR; TCRdb stores in-frame clones only, minus some. The repertoire holds about 120,000 clones, about 50% seen once, with approximately 0.46% in the top ten. Sample treatment: oral pan-JAK inhibitor, 5-10 mg twice daily. The material sequenced was CD4+ T cells sorted from blood, taken at week 4, from a patient treated with tofacitinib. The source of these receptors is a human donor with alopecia areata.

This clone was observed a handful of times. The chain couples TRBV7-2 to TRBJ2-4, with D uncertain. CDR1 SGHTA and CDR2 FQGNSA come from the germline V gene. This CDR3 has 14 amino acids. Trimming removed 1 base at V and 7 bases at J, with 11 bases between. CDR3 protein: CASSLDLMFNIQYF. DNA for the CDR3: TGTGCCAGCAGCTTAGATCTGATGTTCAACATTCAGTACTTC.

In this sample, this clone turned up a few times. The rearrangement links TRBV5-6 to TRBJ1-2; tentative D call: TRBD1 (6 bases). This CDR3 comprises 15 residues. The germline CDR1 and CDR2 sequences are SGHDT and YYEEEE. Between the trimmed V and J ends, which lost 5 bases and 4 bases, there was a span of 18 bases. The CDR3 loop is CASSERQAILYGYTF. The CDR3 DNA sequence: TGTGCCAGCAGTGAGAGACAGGCCATCCTCTATGGCTACACCTTC.

The V call is TRBV30, the J call TRBJ1-2, with D tentatively TRBD1 (5 bases). The ends were cut back, 8 bases at V and 8 bases at J, with 18 bases in the middle. The V gene's germline CDR1 is GTSNPN and CDR2 SVGIG (reference sequence). The CDR3 totals 12 residues. The CDR3 region has the DNA TGTGCCAGGGACCTCTGGACGGGGGGCTACACCTTC. It codes for CARDLWTGGYTF.

This clone was seen a few times. The V call is TRBV25-1, the J call TRBJ2-1; no firm D call. The CDR3 is 13 amino acids. The germline gives CDR1 MGHDK, CDR2 SYGVNS. V shed 2 bases and J shed 5 bases, with 7 bases lying between them. Here the CDR3 DNA reads TGTGCCAGCAGTGAAGACCGGGACAATGAGCAGTTCTTC. This encodes CASSEDRDNEQFF.

This clone appeared once. This chain uses TRBV7-2 with TRBJ2-5, with TRBD2 identical over 8 bases. Losses at the gene ends were 1 base for V and 2 bases for J; bases not matched to a gene: 3. This CDR3 comprises 15 residues. Per the germline V gene, CDR1 is SGHTA and CDR2 is FQGNSA. CDR3 nucleotide sequence: TGTGCCAGCAGCTTAGTAGCGGGATGGCAAGAGACCCAGTACTTC. Translation gives CASSLVAGWQETQYF.

The rearrangement uses TRBV19 and TRBJ2-7, with D perhaps TRBD1 (6 bases). The germline CDR1 and CDR2 sequences are LNHDA and SQIVND (reference sequence). There are 13 residues in the CDR3. Deletions cut 4 bases from V and 5 bases from J, with 12 bases between. In DNA form, the CDR3 reads TGTGCCAGTAGTACAACAGGGCTCGACGAGCAGTACTTC. Protein sequence: CASSTTGLDEQYF.

The chain combines TRBV5-1 with TRBJ1-1; tentatively, D is TRBD1 (5 bases). CDR3 length equals 14 residues. Germline V gene lookup returns CDR1 SGHRS and CDR2 YFSETQ. Trimming pared 0 bases from V and 5 bases from J, leaving 11 bases between. The DNA for the CDR3 is TGCGCCAGCAGCTTGGTTGGCAGGGCTACTGAAGCTTTCTTT. It specifies CASSLVGRATEAFF. The full variable domain, rest sourced from reference TRBV5-1 and TRBJ1-1, is KAGVTQTPRYLIKTRGQQVTLSCSPISGHRSVSWYQQTPGQGLQFLFEYFSETQRNKGNFPGRFSGRQFSNSRSEMNVSTLELGDSALYLCASSLVGRATEAFFGQGTRLTVV.

This clone was detected once. V usage is TRBV5-6 and J usage is TRBJ1-1, with 11 bases identical to TRBD1. The CDR3 has 14 amino acids. The V segment lost 0 bases and the J segment 10 bases; nucleotides outside the gene matches: 5. From germline, CDR1 is SGHDT and CDR2 YYEEEE. CDR3 DNA: TGTGCCAGCAGCTTGGTGGACAGGGGGCGCGGAGCTTTCTTT. Its translation is CASSLVDRGRGAFF.

This clone was seen only a few times. V is TRBV2 and J is TRBJ1-1; possible D gene TRBD1, 5 bases. Trimming took off 5 bases at V and 3 bases at J, with 16 bases between the two ends. The germline V gene has CDR1 SNHLY and CDR2 FYNNEI. The CDR3 has 15 amino acids. The CDR3, as DNA: TGTGCCAGCAGTTGGCGGTGGGGCGCGGACACTGAAGCTTTCTTT. It specifies CASSWRWGADTEAFF.

The CDR3 loop is CAWTPRGVSSGANVLTF. CDR3 nucleotide sequence: TGTGCCTGGACCCCCCGGGGCGTTAGCTCTGGGGCCAACGTCCTGACTTTC. The chain has TRBV30 and TRBJ2-6; D may correspond to TRBD1 or TRBD2 (5 bases each). The CDR3 runs to 17 residues. The germline gives CDR1 GTSNPN, CDR2 SVGIG (reference sequence). Deletions cut 4 bases from V and 0 bases from J, with 16 bases between.

CDR3 nucleotides: TGTGCCAGCAGTTACACTCAAATTAGGACTGAAGCTTTCTTT. It codes for CASSYTQIRTEAFF. The chain carries TRBV6-6 and TRBJ1-1; D unclear. V lost 2 bases, J lost 5 bases, and 12 bases lay in between. The germline V gene has CDR1 MNHNY and CDR2 SVGAGI (reference sequence). There are 14 residues in the CDR3.

The chain couples TRBV4-1 to TRBJ1-2, with D uncertain. The germline CDR1 and CDR2 sequences are MGHRA and YSYEKL. The CDR3 extends over 15 amino acids. Between the trimmed V and J ends, which lost 1 base and 8 bases, there was a span of 17 bases. The CDR3 bases are TGCGCCAGCAGCCAAGCTCCGGTCCTCGGTGTAGGCTACACCTTC. Its protein product is CASSQAPVLGVGYTF.

This clone was seen only a few times. The V call is TRBV2, the J call TRBJ1-3, with D unresolved. In germline, CDR1 is SNHLY, CDR2 FYNNEI. CDR3 length: 16 residues. V gave up 7 bases and J gave up 0 bases, with 16 bases separating them. The CDR3 sequence is CASNPLMAASGNTIYF. The CDR3 DNA reads as TGTGCCAGCAATCCCTTGATGGCAGCCTCTGGAAACACCATATATTTT.

The rearrangement uses TRBV29-1 and TRBJ1-1; TRBD1 matches 8 bases. Losses at the gene ends were 4 bases for V and 4 bases for J; bases not matched to a gene: 5. Germline V gives CDR1 SQVTM, CDR2 ANQGSEA. This CDR3 spans 13 amino acids. The CDR3 nucleotides are TGCAGCGTTGGGAGGACAGGGAGCACTGAAGCTTTCTTT. Translated, it gives CSVGRTGSTEAFF. Filled out from reference TRBV29-1 and TRBJ1-1, the complete variable domain reads SAVISQKPSRDICQRGTSLTIQCQVDSQVTMMFWYRQQPGQSLTLIATANQGSEATYESGFVIDKFPISRPNLTFSTLTVSNMSPEDSSIYLCSVGRTGSTEAFFGQGTRLTVV.